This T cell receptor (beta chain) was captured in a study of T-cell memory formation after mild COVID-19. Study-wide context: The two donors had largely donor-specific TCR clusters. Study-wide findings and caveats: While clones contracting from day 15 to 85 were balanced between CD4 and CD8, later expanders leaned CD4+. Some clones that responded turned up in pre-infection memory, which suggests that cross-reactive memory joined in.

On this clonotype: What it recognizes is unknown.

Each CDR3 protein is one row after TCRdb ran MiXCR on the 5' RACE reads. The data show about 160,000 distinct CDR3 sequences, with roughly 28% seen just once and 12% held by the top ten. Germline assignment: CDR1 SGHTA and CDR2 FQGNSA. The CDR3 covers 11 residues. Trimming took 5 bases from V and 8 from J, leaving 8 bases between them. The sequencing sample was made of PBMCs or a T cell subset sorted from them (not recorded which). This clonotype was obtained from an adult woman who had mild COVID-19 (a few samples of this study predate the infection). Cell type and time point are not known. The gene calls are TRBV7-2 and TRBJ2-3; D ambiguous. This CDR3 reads CASSPTGTQYF. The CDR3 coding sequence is TGTGCCAGCAGCCCTACGGGTACGCAGTATTTT.